This T cell receptor beta chain is from a study of OX40 agonist ivuxolimab in advanced cancers. Per germline, CDR1 LNHDA and CDR2 SQIVND (reference sequence). The CDR3 runs 13 residues. Profiling relied on immunoSEQ multiplex PCR, and the TCRdb table lists in-frame clones only, not all of them. This sample has roughly 51,000 clones; roughly 91% occur once, and the top ten carry about 1.4%. The starting material was CD4+ or CD8+ T cells sorted from blood, obtained in a trial of the OX40 agonist ivuxolimab. V gene TRBV19 combines with J gene TRBJ1-3; tentative D call: TRBD1 (5 bases). The sequence was obtained from an adult with an advanced solid tumor such as melanoma, head and neck, liver or kidney cancer. CDR3 coding DNA: TGTGGGGCAGGGCGTCTCTCTGGAAACACCATATATTTT. This gives the protein CGAGRLSGNTIYF. The variable domain in full, with the rest retrieved from reference TRBV19 and TRBJ1-3, is DGGITQSPKYLFRKEGQNVTLSCEQNLNHDAMYWYRQDPGQGLRLIYYSQIVNDFQKGDIAEGYSVSREKKESFPLTVTSAQKNPTAFYLCGAGRLSGNTIYFGEGSWLTVV.